This T cell receptor beta chain was obtained from a study of blood T cell repertoires in COVID-19. As for the study in general: Sample material is recorded as cDNA or gDNA derived from T cells, B-cell-depleted T cells, or PBMCs.

Seattle researchers signed up patients amid active infection and tracked them longitudinally. The CDR3 has 12 amino acids. The V gene lost 5 bases and the J gene lost 2 bases, with 3 bases spanning the gap. The germline CDR1 and CDR2 sequences are SGHNT and YENEEA. Authors' processing steps: Amplified reference gene primers provided the basis for estimating nucleated cell counts. Profiled with immunoSEQ multiplex PCR; TCRdb holds only in-frame clones, not every one. The V and J calls and clone size were taken over from that table, and D and trimming were inferred from the DNA. Among about 130,000 clones listed, more than 75% were seen once.

The sequenced material came from peripheral blood. The chain carries TRBV11-3 and TRBJ2-2; D is unclear. This clonotype was sampled from a woman in her sixties or seventies with COVID-19, enrolled during active disease. CDR3 sequence reads: CASSLNTGELFF. The CDR3 DNA is TGTGCCAGCAGCCTAAACACCGGGGAGCTGTTTTTT.